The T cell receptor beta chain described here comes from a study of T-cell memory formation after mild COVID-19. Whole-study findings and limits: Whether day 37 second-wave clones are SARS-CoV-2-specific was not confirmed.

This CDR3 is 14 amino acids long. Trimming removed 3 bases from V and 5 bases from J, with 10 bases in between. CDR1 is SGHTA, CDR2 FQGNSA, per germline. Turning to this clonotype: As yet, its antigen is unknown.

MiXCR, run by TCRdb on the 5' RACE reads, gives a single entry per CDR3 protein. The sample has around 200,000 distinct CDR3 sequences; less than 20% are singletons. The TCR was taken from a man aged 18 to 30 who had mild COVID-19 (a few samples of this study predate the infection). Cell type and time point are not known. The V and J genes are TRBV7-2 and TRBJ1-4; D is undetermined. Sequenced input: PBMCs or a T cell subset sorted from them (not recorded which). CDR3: CASSFGSSNEKLFF. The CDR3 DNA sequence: TGTGCCAGCAGCTTCGGCAGTTCGAATGAAAAACTGTTTTTT.